This paragraph covers one TCR beta chain sequence. The antigen it recognizes is unknown. No much larger clone exists at a distance of one base, and base qualities are not known. The time point label, as the study defines it: about 28 days (+/-7) after the second vaccine dose. AZD1222 recipients with second doses at about 4 weeks or about 12 weeks were pooled, because spike-specific TCR depth and breadth did not differ between schedules. The vaccinee samples were drawn from two UK trials, COV001 and COV002, one of which was a single-blind randomized controlled phase 2/3 trial testing AZD1222 (ChAdOx1 nCoV-19) in healthy adults. For TCRbeta chain sequencing, PBMC samples from trial participants were taken at day 0 and at day 28 after the second dose. The sample belongs to a study of T cell responses to AZD1222 COVID-19 vaccine (dated by TCRdb to 2020 to 2022). As for the study more broadly: TCR sequencing covered 230 or so trial participants: 200 to 220 given two doses of AZD1222 and about 26 given two doses of MenACWY control vaccine. Trial participants were enrolled by age into subgroups of 18-55, 56-69 and 70-plus years, and around 150, 28 and 57 TCR-sequenced participants, respectively, were included in these subgroups.

From a lookup of the germline V gene, CDR1 and CDR2 are SNHLY and FYNNEI. The CDR3 contains 13 residues, cysteine and phenylalanine counted. Only the CDR3 DNA stays, 39 bases, in frame from base 1. V drops 5 bases and J drops 0 bases, leaving 5 bases in between. What the authors observed across the whole study: Participants were mostly white British, with more females than males. The authors suggested clonal diversity may have been underestimated. Reportedly, close to half of the unique spike-specific TCRs recognized epitopes lying outside the regions that are mutated in the B.1.351 and B.1.1.7 variants. The 56-69-year group was small, and its depth increase did not reach significance, likely because of low power. Only six AZD1222 recipients were SARS-CoV-2 seropositive at baseline, limiting conclusions about previously exposed vaccinees. Spike-specific TCR breadth and depth rose significantly after two AZD1222 doses compared with day 0 and with MenACWY recipients. CD4 TCRs associated with the vaccine covered the entire spike protein, and the dominant responses were in regions 160-218 and 743-854. Because no day 14 peak-response samples were available, repertoires were characterized only after the peak T cell response.

The CDR3 regions of human TCRbeta chains were analyzed by immunosequencing. From the authors' description of their analysis: Repertoire TCRs were checked for matches against a reference library of SARS-CoV-2-specific TCRs that had been generated using the MIRA antigen-specificity platform. Breadth meant the fraction of unique TCRs that were SARS-CoV-2-associated, whereas depth meant the fraction of total T cells that were SARS-CoV-2-associated. Using the MIRA data, every spike-specific TCR was mapped to the spike region that the TCR reacted to and assigned to either a CD4 or a CD8 class. Log10-transformed breadth and depth values were compared by one-way ANOVA with Sidak's multiple comparisons tests. This is the immuneACCESS table as TCRdb keeps it, with only in-frame sequences that have V and J called. A part of the clones is gone; compared with another copy, unresolved V genes explain less than half, and the rest is unexplained. The V and J calls and clone size come from that table; D and trimming were worked out from the DNA. Within this sample are 130,000 or so clones, with about 94% of them counted one time only. The biggest ten clones account for roughly 4% of the sample.

This clonotype originated in an adult who received the AZD1222 COVID-19 vaccine. The sequence joins TRBV2 to TRBJ2-1; the D segment cannot be called with confidence. The material was peripheral blood, obtained 28 days after the second AZD1222 dose. In nucleotides, the sequence is TGTGCCAGCAGTCCCAGCTCCTACAATGAGCAGTTCTTC. It translates to CASSPSSYNEQFF.